The 30 T cell receptor beta chains given below trace back to one sample, sequenced in a study of tumor and adjacent non-tumor tissue in lung cancer. RNA was extracted from bulk tissue without any cell sorting. The library came from three nested PCR rounds adapted from ARM-PCR protocols. TCRdb re-analysed the multiplex PCR reads in MiXCR, keeping a single row per CDR3 protein. The table shows around 79,000 distinct CDR3 sequences, with just under 75% occurring only once. Sequencing used lung tumor tissue. These TCRs come from a woman aged 40 to 50 with non-small cell lung cancer.

Worth noting for this clonotype: This may be a read error: a much more frequent sequence differs by one nucleotide. The J gene is TRBJ2-1, the V gene TRBV30, with D tentatively TRBD2 (6 bases). CDR3 length: 13 amino acids. Germline V gene sequence: CDR1 GTSNPN, CDR2 SVGIG (reference sequence). CDR3 sequence: CTWSPTSIREQFF. The CDR3 DNA reads TGTACCTGGAGTCCCACTAGCATCCGGGAGCAGTTCTTC.

Concerning this clonotype itself: Given the absence of the conserved phenylalanine or tryptophan at the CDR3 end, a read error is likely. CDR3 sequence (DNA): TGTGCCAGCAGTTATGGGGGTTCCGGACGGTACGAGCAGTACTTA. Residues: CASSYGGSGRYEQYL. The chain joins TRBV6-5 to TRBJ2-7; D possibly uses TRBD1 or TRBD2 (5 bases each). The CDR3 has 15 residues. Trimming took off 3 bases at V and 4 bases at J, with 16 bases between the two ends. CDR1 is MNHEY and CDR2 is SVGAGI in the germline V gene.

This clonotype has ten or more counts. This sequence joins TRBV28 and TRBJ1-3; D uncertain. The CDR3 runs to 15 residues. V was shortened by 4 bases and J by 3 bases, with 13 bases between the two germline ends. Per the germline V gene, CDR1 is MDHEN and CDR2 is SYDVKM. In DNA form, the CDR3 reads TGTGCCAGCAGTTCCCGGAATCGGGTTGGAAACACCATATATTTT. Encoded protein: CASSSRNRVGNTIYF.

Remarks on this clonotype: Mismatch with germline at one junction end may stem from a read error. The rearrangement joins TRBV11-2 to TRBJ2-5; D remains unclear. CDR1 is SGHAT, CDR2 FQNNGV, per germline. The CDR3 totals 14 residues. The CDR3 bases are TGTGCCAGCAGCTCCTGGGCTTGCCAAGAGACCCAGTGCTTC. Its translation is CASSSWACQETQCF.

About this clonotype itself: The CDR3 carries no conserved terminal phenylalanine or tryptophan, so it likely arises from a read error. The chain uses TRBV11-3 and TRBJ2-3; TRBD2 agrees at 8 bases. Trimming cost V 9 bases and J 0 bases; bases outside gene matches: 11. Germline CDR1 SGHNT, CDR2 YENEEA. This CDR3 has 16 amino acids. The CDR3 region has the DNA TGTGCCAGTAGCCCGTTATTAGCGGGGAGCACAGATACGCAGTATTAT. It encodes CASSPLLAGSTDTQYY.

As concerns this clonotype: The CDR3 does not close with the conserved phenylalanine or tryptophan, likely indicating a read error. The chain is built from TRBV4-2 and TRBJ2-2; D may be TRBD2 (5 bases). This CDR3 contains 15 residues. Germline values: CDR1 LGHNA, CDR2 YNFKEQ. CDR3 region: CASKSLEDHTGELFY. The CDR3 nucleotides read TGTGCCAGCAAAAGCTTGGAGGACCACACCGGGGAACTGTTTTAT.

Turning to this clonotype: The missing conserved phenylalanine or tryptophan at the end of this CDR3 makes a read error likely. This chain connects TRBV14 to TRBJ2-1, with 9 positions matching TRBD1. J gave up 13 bases and V 7 bases, and 14 bases lay outside the gene matches. The germline gives CDR1 SGHDN, CDR2 FVKESK. The CDR3 contains 14 residues. The CDR3: CASNTGGRVGEQFL. DNA of the CDR3: TGTGCCAGCAACACAGGGGGCCGGGTCGGTGAACAGTTCTTA.

A note on this clonotype: Compared with germline, one end of the junction differs, possibly owing to a read error. The CDR3 DNA is TGTGGCAGCATCCCTAACGGGAGGGGGCCCCGCTTGCAAGAGACCCAGTACTTC. It codes for CGSIPNGRGPRLQETQYF. The chain joins TRBV11-2 to TRBJ2-5; the D gene is possibly TRBD2 (8 bases). The CDR3 has 18 amino acids. CDR1 is SGHAT and CDR2 is FQNNGV in the germline V gene. Variable domain in full (rest from reference TRBV11-2 and TRBJ2-5): EAGVAQSPRYKIIEKRQSVAFWCNPISGHATLYWYQQILGQGPKLLIQFQNNGVVDDSQLPKDRFSAERLKGVDSTLKIQPAKLEDSAVYLCGSIPNGRGPRLQETQYFGPGTRLLVL.

This clonotype is a singleton in its sample. This may be a read error, as it is one base from a much larger clone. J is TRBJ2-7 and V is TRBV24-1, with D perhaps given as TRBD1 or TRBD2 (5 bases each). The germline V gene has CDR1 KGHDR and CDR2 SFDVKD. CDR3 length: 14 residues. V was shortened by 4 bases and J by 3 bases, with 12 bases between the two germline ends. CDR3 sequence: CATSEGTVRYEQYF. DNA for the CDR3: TGTGCCACCAGTGAAGGGACCGTCCGCTACGAGCAGTACTTC.

In regard to this clonotype: One end of the junction varies from germline; a read error may be responsible. The genes are TRBV29-1 and TRBJ2-6; TRBD2 might be the D (7 bases). This CDR3 has 15 amino acids. The germline V gene has CDR1 SQVTM and CDR2 ANQGSEA. CDR3 amino acids: CNVDCGGAGANVPTF. CDR3 in DNA: TGCAACGTTGATTGCGGGGGCGCTGGGGCCAACGTCCCGACTTTC.

This rearrangement joins TRBV14 to TRBJ1-2, with D hard to call. Germline CDR1 reads SGHDN; CDR2 reads FVKESK. The CDR3 sequence is 15 residues long. Trimming pared 0 bases from V and 0 bases from J, leaving 8 bases between. The CDR3 DNA reads as TGTGCCAGCAGCCAAGAGGGAGTAGCTAACTATGGCTACACCTTC. Encoded protein: CASSQEGVANYGYTF.

The table lists this clonotype with many counts. DNA for the CDR3: TGCAGTGCTAGGGTCCCAGGGAGGCCTAATGAGCAGTTCTTC. This translates into CSARVPGRPNEQFF. The chain recombines TRBV20-1 with TRBJ2-1; tentative D call: TRBD2 (6 bases). The CDR3 totals 14 residues. Looked up from germline, CDR1 is DFQATT and CDR2 is SNEGSKA (reference sequence). Trimming cost V 3 bases and J 7 bases, with 16 bases left between them.

Notes on this clonotype: Germline is not matched at one junction end, which may reflect a read error. The chain carries TRBV12-3 or TRBV12-4 and TRBJ1-2; TRBD1 matches 11 bases. The CDR3 is made up of 18 amino acids. CDR3 sequence reads: CSSRDSGTGGFGRYGYTF. The CDR3 DNA sequence: TGTTCCAGCAGAGACTCTGGGACAGGGGGTTTTGGGCGTTATGGCTACACCTTC.

For this clonotype: The junction departs from germline at one end; a sequencing error may be responsible. The chain has TRBV4-2 and TRBJ2-7, with D maybe TRBD1 (5 bases). The CDR3 consists of 14 residues. Germline V gives CDR1 LGHNA, CDR2 YNFKEQ. CDR3 residues: CATSQGVRHPYAYF. DNA of the CDR3: TGTGCCACCAGCCAAGGGGTGAGACACCCATACGCCTACTTC.

Details on this clonotype: Sequence at one end of the junction differs from germline and may be a read error. The V call is TRBV11-2, the J call TRBJ2-7, with no clear D. The CDR3 runs to 14 residues. Per the germline V gene, CDR1 is SGHAT and CDR2 is FQNNGV. CDR3 sequence (DNA): TGTGCCAGCAGCTTAGTCTCAAACCCCTACGAGCAATGCTTC. It translates to CASSLVSNPYEQCF.

Concerning this clonotype itself: A clone one base away is much larger, so this may be a read error. The rearrangement joins TRBV20-1 to TRBJ2-3; TRBD2 aligns across 8 bases. CDR3 length: 15 residues. The germline V gene encodes CDR1 DFQATT and CDR2 SNEGSKA (reference sequence). The CDR3 DNA is TGCAGTGCTAGAGAAAGGCGGGGGGACACAGATATGCAGTATTTT. Encoded protein: CSARERRGDTDMQYF.

The chain combines TRBV29-1 with TRBJ2-1; 9 bases agree with TRBD2. Germline-derived CDR1 and CDR2 are SQVTM and ANQGSEA. J gave up 13 bases and V 6 bases, and 16 bases lay outside the gene matches. The CDR3 runs to 14 residues. Written as DNA, the CDR3 is TGCAGCGTGACTAGCGGTTTTTCTTGCAACGAACAGTTCTTC. Amino acids: CSVTSGFSCNEQFF.

The rearrangement links TRBV5-4 to TRBJ2-5, with a weak D call TRBD1 (6 bases). Germline CDR1 is SGHNT and CDR2 is YYREEE (reference sequence). Deletions cut 6 bases from V and 5 bases from J, with 17 bases between. The CDR3 totals 14 residues. CDR3 coding DNA: TGTGCCAGCACTCATACGCAGGGGCAGGAGACCCAGTACTTC. Its translation is CASTHTQGQETQYF.

Remarks on this clonotype: The junction departs from germline at one end; a sequencing error may be responsible. The CDR3 region is CRVEKGANYGYIF. For the CDR3, the DNA is TGCAGAGTTGAAAAAGGGGCTAACTATGGCTACATCTTC. The chain uses TRBV29-1 and TRBJ1-2, with a weak D call TRBD1 (5 bases). This CDR3 contains 13 residues. The germline gives CDR1 SQVTM, CDR2 ANQGSEA.

The count of this clonotype is one. The rearrangement joins TRBV6-5 to TRBJ2-1; 8 nucleotides match TRBD2. Germline CDR1 MNHEY, CDR2 SVGAGI. The CDR3 is 16 residues long. The chain's CDR3 is CDSSYSGGRSFGGQFF. CDR3 bases: TGTGACAGTAGTTACTCTGGCGGGAGGTCCTTTGGTGGGCAGTTCTTC.

As to this clonotype: One junction end disagrees with the germline gene, perhaps due to a read error. This chain links TRBV11-2 with TRBJ2-5; maybe TRBD2 (5 bases). The length of the CDR3 is 18 residues. Germline values: CDR1 SGHAT, CDR2 FQNNGV. The CDR3 sequence is CARSDSRSTGIAQETQYF. The CDR3 nucleotides read TGTGCGAGGAGCGATAGCAGATCCACCGGGATAGCTCAAGAGACCCAATACTTC.

On this clonotype itself: At one of its ends the junction is not consistent with the germline gene, which may arise from a read error. This rearrangement joins TRBV11-1 to TRBJ2-1; D call uncertain. This CDR3 contains 14 residues. CDR1 is SGHAT and CDR2 is FQDESV in the germline V gene (reference sequence). CDR3 protein: CASSEDGFYNQQFF. CDR3 nucleotides: TGTGCTAGCAGCGAAGACGGTTTCTACAATCAGCAGTTCTTC.

This clonotype has only one observation. Since no conserved phenylalanine or tryptophan closes the CDR3, a read error is the likely cause. The V and J genes are TRBV4-1 and TRBJ2-1; D could derive from TRBD1 or TRBD2 (5 bases each). The CDR3 runs to 12 residues. Per the germline V gene, CDR1 is MGHRA and CDR2 is YSYEKL. The chain's CDR3 is CASGQRGHQQFL. In DNA form, the CDR3 reads TGCGCCAGCGGCCAGAGGGGCCACCAGCAGTTCTTG.

As regards this clonotype: The junction departs from germline at one end; a sequencing error may be responsible. J is TRBJ2-1 and V is TRBV11-3, with D perhaps TRBD1 or TRBD2 (5 bases each). The CDR3 loop spans 14 amino acids. Germline V gene data show CDR1 as SGHNT and CDR2 as YENEEA. The CDR3 loop is CANSPGHGGNEQFF. Written as DNA, the CDR3 is TGTGCCAACAGCCCCGGGCATGGGGGCAATGAGCAGTTCTTC.

Comments on this clonotype: One end of the junction is discordant with germline, which a read error may explain. The J gene is TRBJ2-7, the V gene TRBV6-5; no reliable D call. The CDR3 runs 15 residues. Germline V gives CDR1 MNHEY, CDR2 SVGAGI. CDR3 DNA sequence: TGTGCCAGCAGCCGAACCAGTTATAGCTCCTACGAGCAATACTTC. Its translation is CASSRTSYSSYEQYF.

About this clonotype itself: The junction departs from germline at one end; a sequencing error may be responsible. The chain employs TRBV6-5 and TRBJ2-5, with D perhaps TRBD2 (6 bases). CDR1 MNHEY and CDR2 SVGAGI come from the germline V gene. This CDR3 region has 17 residues. The CDR3 is CASSYSIPGGSRETKYF. The CDR3, as DNA: TGTGCCAGCAGTTACTCGATTCCTGGTGGGAGTCGGGAGACCAAGTACTTC.

A remark on this clonotype: The germline gene is not matched at one end of the junction; a read error may be the cause. The chain combines TRBV5-4 with TRBJ2-7; TRBD1 might be the D (5 bases). CDR1 and CDR2 (germline): SGHNT, YYREEE (reference sequence). This CDR3 region has 13 residues. CDR3 loop: CASSLGVANEQYF. CDR3 bases: TGTGCCAGCAGCCTAGGGGTGGCCAACGAGCAATACTTC.

About this clonotype itself: One end of the junction is discordant with germline, which a read error may explain. The rearrangement links TRBV11-2 to TRBJ2-6, with 7 bases fitting TRBD1. This CDR3 contains 18 residues. Germline values: CDR1 SGHAT, CDR2 FQNNGV. The CDR3 bases are TGTACCAGCAACGCAAGGATAGGGGGCTCCTCTGGGGCCAACGTCCTGACTTTC. Protein sequence: CTSNARIGGSSGANVLTF.

This chain joins TRBV11-2 and TRBJ2-5; D unresolved. Germline V gives CDR1 SGHAT, CDR2 FQNNGV. With 3 bases removed from V and 2 bases from J, the gap between germline ends came to 10 bases. The CDR3 has 14 amino acids. Here the CDR3 DNA reads TGTGCCAGCAGCTTTATTGGGCCACAAGAGACCCAGTACTTC. Translation gives CASSFIGPQETQYF. Drawing the rest from reference TRBV11-2 and TRBJ2-5, the complete variable domain is EAGVAQSPRYKIIEKRQSVAFWCNPISGHATLYWYQQILGQGPKLLIQFQNNGVVDDSQLPKDRFSAERLKGVDSTLKIQPAKLEDSAVYLCASSFIGPQETQYFGPGTRLLVL.

Comments on this clonotype: Being one base from a much bigger clone, this may be a read error. The V gene is TRBV5-5, the J gene TRBJ1-1; TRBD1 might be the D (6 bases). The length of the CDR3 is 14 residues. Germline values: CDR1 SGHKS, CDR2 YYEKEE (reference sequence). The DNA of the CDR3 is TGTACCAGCAGCAATCACAGGGAGGCAAGGGAAGCTTTCTTT. Protein: CTSSNHREAREAFF.